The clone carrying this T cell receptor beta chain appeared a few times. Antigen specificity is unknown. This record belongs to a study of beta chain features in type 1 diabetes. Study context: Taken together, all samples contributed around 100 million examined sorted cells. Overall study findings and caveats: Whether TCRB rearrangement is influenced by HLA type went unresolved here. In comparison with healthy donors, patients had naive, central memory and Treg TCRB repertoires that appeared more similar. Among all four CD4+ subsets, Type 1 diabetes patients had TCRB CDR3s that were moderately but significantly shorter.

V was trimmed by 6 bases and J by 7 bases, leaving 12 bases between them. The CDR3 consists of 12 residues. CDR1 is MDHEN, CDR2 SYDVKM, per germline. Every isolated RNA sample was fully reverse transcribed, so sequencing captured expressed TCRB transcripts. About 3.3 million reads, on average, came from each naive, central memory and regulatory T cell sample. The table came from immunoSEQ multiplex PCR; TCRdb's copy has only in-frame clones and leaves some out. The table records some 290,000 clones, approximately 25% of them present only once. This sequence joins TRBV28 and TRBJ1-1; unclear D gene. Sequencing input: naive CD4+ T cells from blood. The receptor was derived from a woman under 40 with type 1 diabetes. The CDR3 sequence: CASSRTPGEAFF. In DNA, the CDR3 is TGTGCCAGCAGCCGCACCCCAGGTGAAGCTTTCTTT. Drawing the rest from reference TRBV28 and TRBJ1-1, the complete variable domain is DVKVTQSSRYLVKRTGEKVFLECVQDMDHENMFWYRQDPGLGLRLIYFSYDVKMKEKGDIPEGYSVSREKKERFSLILESASTNQTSMYLCASSRTPGEAFFGQGTRLTVV.